These 10 T cell receptor beta chains were all obtained from the same sample, sequenced in a study of OX40 agonist ivuxolimab in advanced cancers. Only in-frame clones appear in the TCRdb table, and some are missing; sequencing was by immunoSEQ multiplex PCR. The table records under 50,000 clones, about 79% of them present only once. The sequencing here drew on CD4+ or CD8+ T cells sorted from blood, taken in a trial of the OX40 agonist ivuxolimab. The receptors were sampled from an adult with an advanced solid tumor such as melanoma, head and neck, liver or kidney cancer.

This chain joins TRBV7-8 and TRBJ2-1; 8 nucleotides match TRBD2. CDR3 length: 14 residues. V lost 5 bases and J lost 8; bases outside the gene matches: 8. Germline values: CDR1 SGHVS, CDR2 FQNEAQ. In DNA form, the CDR3 reads TGTGCCAGCAGCCTCACTAGCGGTGGTCATGAGCAGTTCTTC. Amino acid sequence: CASSLTSGGHEQFF.

This clone was counted once. J is TRBJ2-5 and V is TRBV5-6; D perhaps matches TRBD2 (6 bases). CDR1 SGHDT and CDR2 YYEEEE come from the germline V gene. The ends were cut back, 4 bases at V and 1 base at J, with 8 bases in the middle. This CDR3 region has 13 residues. The CDR3 DNA sequence: TGTGCCAGCAGCGCGGGAACCCAAGAGACCCAGTACTTC. This codes for CASSAGTQETQYF.

CDR3 sequence: CSARINEQYF. The CDR3 DNA reads TGCAGTGCTAGAATAAACGAGCAGTACTTC. This chain connects TRBV20-1 to TRBJ2-7; D gene uncertain. V was shortened by 2 bases and J by 5 bases, with 4 bases between the two germline ends. Germline loops: CDR1 DFQATT, CDR2 SNEGSKA (reference sequence). CDR3 length: 10 residues.

In its sample, this clone was seen once. The chain recombines TRBV9 with TRBJ2-2; D is perhaps TRBD1 or TRBD2 (6 bases each). Germline V gene lookup returns CDR1 SGDLS and CDR2 YYNGEE. The germline V and J ends were trimmed by 0 bases and 6 bases, with 12 bases remaining between them. The CDR3 is 15 amino acids. The DNA of the CDR3 is TGTGCCAGCAGCGTAGTGGTAGGGGGGCCCGGGGAGCTGTTTTTT. Encoded protein: CASSVVVGGPGELFF.

This chain links TRBV9 with TRBJ2-1, with D possibly TRBD1 on 6 matching bases. V lost 4 bases and J 9 bases, leaving 11 bases between the germline ends. This CDR3 has 12 amino acids. CDR1 is SGDLS, CDR2 YYNGEE, per germline. CDR3 nucleotide sequence: TGTGCCAGCAGCTCACAGGGCGTTGAGCAGTTCTTC. It specifies CASSSQGVEQFF.

This clone was detected only once. V gene TRBV19 combines with J gene TRBJ2-2; 7 positions agree with TRBD1. From germline, CDR1 is LNHDA and CDR2 SQIVND (reference sequence). V was clipped by 10 bases and J by 1 base; unmatched bases: 3. The CDR3 is 13 amino acids. The DNA of the CDR3 is TGTGCCACCCGGACAGGGAACACCGGGGAGCTGTTTTTT. Encoded protein: CATRTGNTGELFF. The whole variable domain, remainder taken from reference TRBV19 and TRBJ2-2, is DGGITQSPKYLFRKEGQNVTLSCEQNLNHDAMYWYRQDPGQGLRLIYYSQIVNDFQKGDIAEGYSVSREKKESFPLTVTSAQKNPTAFYLCATRTGNTGELFFGEGSRLTVL.

CDR3 coding DNA: TGTGCCTGGAGACAAGAGACCCAGTACTTC. Translation: CAWRQETQYF. J is TRBJ2-5 and V is TRBV30, with D uncertain. The V end was cut by 3 bases, the J end by 2 bases, with 1 base between. CDR3 length: 10 residues. Germline V gene sequence: CDR1 GTSNPN, CDR2 SVGIG (reference sequence).

Here the CDR3 DNA reads TGTGCCAGCAGTGAAGTCGGGATCCAAGAGACCCAGTACTTC. Its protein product is CASSEVGIQETQYF. This rearrangement joins TRBV6-1 to TRBJ2-5, with a possible D match to TRBD2 (5 bases). The CDR3 runs to 14 residues. Looked up from germline, CDR1 is MNHNS and CDR2 is SASEGT. Trimming removed 1 base from V and 1 base from J, with 7 bases in between.

This chain connects TRBV2 to TRBJ1-5, with TRBD1 matching over 8 bases. The CDR3 consists of 13 residues. Losses at the gene ends were 7 bases for V and 4 bases for J; bases not matched to a gene: 3. Germline CDR1 and CDR2: SNHLY and FYNNEI. CDR3: CASMDRENQPQHF. The CDR3 DNA is TGTGCCAGCATGGACAGGGAAAATCAGCCCCAGCATTTT.

V is TRBV5-1 and J is TRBJ1-2, with D hard to call. This CDR3 is 13 amino acids long. The germline gives CDR1 SGHRS, CDR2 YFSETQ. Trimming shortened V by 4 bases and J by 6 bases, and 13 bases separated the two germline ends. CDR3 sequence (DNA): TGCGCCAGCAGCCACCGGGAAGATCATGGCTACACCTTC. Translated, it gives CASSHREDHGYTF.